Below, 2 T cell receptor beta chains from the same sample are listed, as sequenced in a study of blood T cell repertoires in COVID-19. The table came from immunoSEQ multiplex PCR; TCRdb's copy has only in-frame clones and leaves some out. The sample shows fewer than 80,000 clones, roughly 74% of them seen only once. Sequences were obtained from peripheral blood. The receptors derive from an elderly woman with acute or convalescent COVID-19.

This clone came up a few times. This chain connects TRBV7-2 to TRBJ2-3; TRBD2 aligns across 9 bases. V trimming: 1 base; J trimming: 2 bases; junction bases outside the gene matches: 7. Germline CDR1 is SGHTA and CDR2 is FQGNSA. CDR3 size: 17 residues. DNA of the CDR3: TGTGCCAGCAGCTTAGGGGGGCTAGCGGGGTCCACAGATACGCAGTATTTT. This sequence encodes CASSLGGLAGSTDTQYF.

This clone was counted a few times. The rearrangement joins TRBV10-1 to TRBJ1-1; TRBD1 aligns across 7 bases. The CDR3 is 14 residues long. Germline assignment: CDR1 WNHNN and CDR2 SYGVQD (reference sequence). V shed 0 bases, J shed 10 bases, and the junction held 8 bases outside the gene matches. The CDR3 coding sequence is TGCGCCAGCAGTGAGTCGGAACAGGGGAGAAGAGCTTTCTTT. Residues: CASSESEQGRRAFF.